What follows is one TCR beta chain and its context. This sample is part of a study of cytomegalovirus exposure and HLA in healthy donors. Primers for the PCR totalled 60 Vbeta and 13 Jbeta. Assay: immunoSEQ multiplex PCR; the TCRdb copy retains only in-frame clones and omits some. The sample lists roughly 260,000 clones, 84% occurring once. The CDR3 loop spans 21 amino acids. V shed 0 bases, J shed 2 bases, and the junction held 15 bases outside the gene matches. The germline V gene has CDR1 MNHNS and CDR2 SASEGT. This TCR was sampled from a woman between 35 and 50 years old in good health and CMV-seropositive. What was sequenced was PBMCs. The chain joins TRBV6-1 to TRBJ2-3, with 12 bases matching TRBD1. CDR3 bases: TGTGCCAGCAGTGAAGCGCACGCCGGGACAGGGGGCGCCCGGGTCACAGATACGCAGTATTTT. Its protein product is CASSEAHAGTGGARVTDTQYF.